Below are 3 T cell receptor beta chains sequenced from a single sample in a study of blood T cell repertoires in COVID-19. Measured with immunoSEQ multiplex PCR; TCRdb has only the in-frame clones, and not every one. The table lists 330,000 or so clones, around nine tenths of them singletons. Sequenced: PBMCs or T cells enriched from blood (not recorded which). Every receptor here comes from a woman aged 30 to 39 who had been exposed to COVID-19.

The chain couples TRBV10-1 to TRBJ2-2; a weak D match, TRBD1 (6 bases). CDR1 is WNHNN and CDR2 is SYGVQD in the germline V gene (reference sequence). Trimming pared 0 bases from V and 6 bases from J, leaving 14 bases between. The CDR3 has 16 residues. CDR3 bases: TGCGCCAGCAGTGAGTCGCACCCTACAGGGCCCGGGGAGCTGTTTTTT. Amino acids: CASSESHPTGPGELFF.

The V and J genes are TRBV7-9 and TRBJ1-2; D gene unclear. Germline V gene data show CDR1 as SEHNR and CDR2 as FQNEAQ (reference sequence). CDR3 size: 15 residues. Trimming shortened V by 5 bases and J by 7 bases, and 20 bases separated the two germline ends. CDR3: CASSQILDSSTGYTF. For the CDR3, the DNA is TGTGCCAGCAGCCAAATACTTGACTCGTCCACTGGCTACACCTTC.

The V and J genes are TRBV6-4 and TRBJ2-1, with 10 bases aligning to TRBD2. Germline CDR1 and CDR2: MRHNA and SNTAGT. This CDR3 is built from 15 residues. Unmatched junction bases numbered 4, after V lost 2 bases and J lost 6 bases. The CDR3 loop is CASSDKAGGPNEQFF. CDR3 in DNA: TGTGCCAGCAGTGACAAAGCGGGAGGGCCCAATGAGCAGTTCTTC.